One T cell receptor (beta chain) is described in this entry. The CDR3 totals 14 residues. V was clipped by 2 bases and J by 4 bases, with 10 bases between them. Germline-derived CDR1 and CDR2 are MNHEY and SVGAGI. The sample comes from a study of blood T cell repertoires in COVID-19. Study-level information: From T cells, B-cell-depleted T cells, or PBMCs came the material, which was cDNA or gDNA.

The data were produced by immunoSEQ multiplex PCR, yet TCRdb's version contains in-frame clones alone and is incomplete. This sample has about 270,000 clones, with approximately 89% found just once. The rearrangement joins TRBV6-5 to TRBJ2-3, with a tentative D call TRBD2 (6 bases). Input material: peripheral blood. This receptor was identified in a man aged 35 to 55 with active or convalescent COVID-19. The CDR3 spells CASSYLGEADTQYF. The CDR3 DNA reads as TGTGCCAGCAGTTACCTGGGGGAGGCAGATACGCAGTATTTT.